A selection of T cell receptor beta chains follows, all from one sample in a study of CD8 T cells in Susac syndrome. TCRdb re-called the immunoSEQ multiplex PCR reads through MiXCR, storing one row per CDR3 protein. The repertoire holds approximately 300,000 distinct CDR3 sequences, with almost 85% as singletons. Sequenced input: CD8+ T cells from PBMCs. These TCRs come from a human donor with multiple sclerosis. The CDR3 runs from the conserved cysteine through the conserved F or W. D genes are given only for firm matches. Not all rows give a size; the values are once, few, many and, for expanded clones, a class.

j_gene: TRBJ1-1
v_gene: TRBV20-1
len: 13
d_gene: TRBD1
abundance: .
CDR3aa: CSAKTGATTEAFF
CDR3nt: TGCAGTGCTAAGACAGGGGCGACCACTGAAGCTTTCTTT

j_gene: TRBJ2-6
v_gene: TRBV28
len: 18
d_gene: TRBD2
abundance: .
CDR3aa: CASSLGREGSSGANVLTF
CDR3nt: TGTGCCAGCAGCCTAGGGAGGGAGGGATCCTCTGGGGCCAACGTCCTGACTTTC

j_gene: TRBJ2-5
v_gene: TRBV11-2
len: 12
d_gene: .
abundance: .
CDR3aa: CASSIAQETQYF
CDR3nt: TGTGCCAGCAGCATAGCCCAAGAGACCCAGTACTTC

j_gene: TRBJ1-6
v_gene: TRBV30
len: 12
d_gene: .
abundance: .
CDR3aa: CAWSVNNSPLHF
CDR3nt: TGTGCCTGGAGCGTGAATAATTCACCCCTCCACTTT

j_gene: TRBJ1-1
v_gene: TRBV7-2
len: 13
d_gene: .
abundance: .
CDR3aa: CASSPYLNTEAFF
CDR3nt: TGTGCCAGCAGCCCGTATCTGAACACTGAAGCTTTCTTT

j_gene: TRBJ2-1
v_gene: TRBV11-2
len: 15
d_gene: TRBD2
abundance: few
CDR3aa: CASSLTSGSYNEQFF
CDR3nt: TGTGCCAGTAGTCTGACTAGCGGCTCCTACAATGAGCAGTTCTTC

j_gene: TRBJ2-1
v_gene: TRBV11-3
len: 12
d_gene: .
abundance: .
CDR3aa: CASSPDGTREFF
CDR3nt: TGTGCCAGCAGCCCCGACGGGACCCGGGAGTTCTTC

j_gene: TRBJ1-3
v_gene: TRBV13
len: 15
d_gene: .
abundance: .
CDR3aa: CASSLEVQARNTIYF
CDR3nt: TGTGCCAGCAGCTTAGAAGTACAGGCCCGAAACACCATATATTTT

j_gene: TRBJ1-2
v_gene: TRBV29-1
len: 15
d_gene: TRBD1
abundance: .
CDR3aa: CSVEGDRVVNYGYTF
CDR3nt: TGCAGCGTTGAGGGCGACAGGGTAGTTAACTATGGCTACACCTTC

j_gene: TRBJ2-3
v_gene: TRBV7-9
len: 14
d_gene: .
abundance: .
CDR3aa: CASRGPLSTDTQYF
CDR3nt: TGTGCCAGCAGAGGGCCTCTGAGCACAGATACGCAGTATTTT

j_gene: TRBJ2-2
v_gene: TRBV27
len: 14
d_gene: .
abundance: .
CDR3aa: CASSIQGYTGELFF
CDR3nt: TGTGCCAGCAGTATACAGGGCTACACCGGGGAGCTGTTTTTT

j_gene: TRBJ2-6
v_gene: TRBV20-1
len: 14
d_gene: TRBD1
abundance: .
CDR3aa: CSAADREGANVLTF
CDR3nt: TGCAGTGCTGCGGACAGGGAAGGGGCCAACGTCCTGACTTTC

j_gene: TRBJ2-2
v_gene: TRBV27
len: 16
d_gene: .
abundance: .
CDR3aa: CASSLIGQGIIGELFF
CDR3nt: TGTGCCAGCAGTTTAATCGGTCAGGGTATCATCGGGGAGCTGTTTTTT

j_gene: TRBJ2-4
v_gene: TRBV5-6
len: 16
d_gene: TRBD2
abundance: .
CDR3aa: CASSLRAGRAGNIQYF
CDR3nt: TGTGCCAGCAGCCTACGAGCGGGGAGGGCGGGGAACATTCAGTACTTC

j_gene: TRBJ1-2
v_gene: TRBV24-1
len: 14
d_gene: .
abundance: .
CDR3aa: CATRGSNPNYGYTF
CDR3nt: TGTGCCACCAGAGGATCAAATCCTAACTATGGCTACACCTTC

j_gene: TRBJ1-2
v_gene: TRBV30
len: 12
d_gene: .
abundance: .
CDR3aa: CAWIGSAFGYTF
CDR3nt: TGTGCCTGGATCGGGTCAGCCTTTGGCTACACCTTC

j_gene: TRBJ2-1
v_gene: TRBV20-1
len: 14
d_gene: .
abundance: .
CDR3aa: CSANPGPPGAKQFF
CDR3nt: TGCAGTGCTAACCCGGGACCTCCCGGTGCCAAGCAGTTCTTC

j_gene: TRBJ1-5
v_gene: TRBV19
len: 13
d_gene: .
abundance: .
CDR3aa: CASSIGQQGPQHF
CDR3nt: TGTGCCAGTAGTATCGGCCAGCAAGGGCCCCAGCATTTT

j_gene: TRBJ1-1
v_gene: TRBV6-5
len: 19
d_gene: .
abundance: .
CDR3aa: CASSYSISGRGGMNTEAFF
CDR3nt: TGTGCCAGCAGTTACTCGATTAGCGGCAGGGGAGGGATGAACACTGAAGCTTTCTTT

j_gene: TRBJ2-4
v_gene: TRBV5-5
len: 19
d_gene: TRBD2
abundance: .
CDR3aa: CASSLFGLRTSARGDIQYF
CDR3nt: TGTGCCAGCAGCTTATTCGGCCTGCGGACATCAGCCCGGGGGGACATTCAGTACTTC

j_gene: TRBJ1-2
v_gene: TRBV12-5
len: 15
d_gene: .
abundance: .
CDR3aa: CASGLRLGSAYGYTF
CDR3nt: TGTGCTAGTGGCCTGAGACTGGGAAGTGCCTATGGCTACACCTTC

j_gene: TRBJ2-2
v_gene: TRBV12-3/TRBV12-4
len: 14
d_gene: .
abundance: .
CDR3aa: CASRPDPNTGELFF
CDR3nt: TGTGCCAGCAGACCCGACCCGAACACCGGGGAGCTGTTTTTT

j_gene: TRBJ2-7
v_gene: TRBV4-2
len: 15
d_gene: TRBD2
abundance: .
CDR3aa: CASSQDPSGNYEQYF
CDR3nt: TGTGCCAGCAGCCAAGATCCTAGCGGGAACTACGAGCAGTACTTC

j_gene: TRBJ2-7
v_gene: TRBV28
len: 13
d_gene: .
abundance: .
CDR3aa: CASSFGRRYEQYF
CDR3nt: TGTGCCAGCAGTTTCGGCAGACGCTACGAGCAGTACTTC

j_gene: TRBJ2-3
v_gene: TRBV2
len: 14
d_gene: .
abundance: .
CDR3aa: CASVLEGSQDTQYF
CDR3nt: TGTGCCAGCGTTCTGGAGGGTAGTCAAGATACGCAGTATTTT

j_gene: TRBJ2-3
v_gene: TRBV4-3
len: 17
d_gene: TRBD2
abundance: .
CDR3aa: CASSQDPAGVGTDTQYF
CDR3nt: TGCGCCAGCAGCCAAGATCCGGCGGGGGTAGGGACAGATACGCAGTATTTT

j_gene: TRBJ2-5
v_gene: TRBV6-5
len: 16
d_gene: .
abundance: .
CDR3aa: CASSYGAGKAQETQYF
CDR3nt: TGTGCCAGCAGTTACGGAGCAGGGAAGGCACAAGAGACCCAGTACTTC

j_gene: TRBJ1-2
v_gene: TRBV9
len: 12
d_gene: TRBD1
abundance: .
CDR3aa: CACAQGNYGYTF
CDR3nt: TGTGCCTGCGCACAGGGGAACTATGGCTACACCTTC

j_gene: TRBJ2-7
v_gene: TRBV3-1
len: 16
d_gene: .
abundance: .
CDR3aa: CASSQAASARPYEQYF
CDR3nt: TGTGCCAGCAGCCAGGCGGCTAGCGCACGCCCCTACGAGCAGTACTTC

j_gene: TRBJ2-5
v_gene: TRBV29-1
len: 14
d_gene: TRBD1
abundance: .
CDR3aa: CSVYLRDSQETQYF
CDR3nt: TGCAGCGTTTACCTCCGGGACAGTCAAGAGACCCAGTACTTC

j_gene: TRBJ2-6
v_gene: TRBV6-1
len: 19
d_gene: TRBD1
abundance: .
CDR3aa: CAGDGRTGGVPVGANVLTF
CDR3nt: TGTGCCGGAGATGGTCGAACAGGGGGCGTACCGGTGGGGGCCAACGTCCTGACTTTC

j_gene: TRBJ1-1
v_gene: TRBV5-4
len: 14
d_gene: .
abundance: .
CDR3aa: CASNPPGWNTEAFF
CDR3nt: TGTGCCAGCAACCCTCCTGGGTGGAACACTGAAGCTTTCTTT

j_gene: TRBJ2-1
v_gene: TRBV7-3
len: 18
d_gene: .
abundance: .
CDR3aa: CASSLFSRVGLGDNEQFF
CDR3nt: TGTGCCAGCAGCTTATTTTCTAGAGTGGGCCTCGGGGACAATGAGCAGTTCTTC

j_gene: TRBJ2-2
v_gene: TRBV20-1
len: 13
d_gene: .
abundance: .
CDR3aa: CSARPSLAGELFF
CDR3nt: TGCAGTGCTAGGCCCTCCCTGGCCGGGGAGCTGTTTTTT

j_gene: TRBJ2-3
v_gene: TRBV7-9
len: 13
d_gene: .
abundance: .
CDR3aa: CASRIGTPDTQYF
CDR3nt: TGTGCCAGCAGGATCGGTACTCCAGATACGCAGTATTTT

j_gene: TRBJ2-7
v_gene: TRBV28
len: 12
d_gene: .
abundance: once
CDR3aa: CASSFSEYEQYF
CDR3nt: TGTGCCAGCAGTTTCTCTGAATACGAGCAGTACTTC

j_gene: TRBJ2-3
v_gene: TRBV6-5
len: 15
d_gene: .
abundance: .
CDR3aa: CASSYSPAGRDTQYF
CDR3nt: TGTGCCAGCAGTTACTCCCCGGCAGGGCGGGATACGCAGTATTTT

j_gene: TRBJ2-1
v_gene: TRBV28
len: 14
d_gene: .
abundance: .
CDR3aa: CASSFSGLANEQFF
CDR3nt: TGTGCCAGCAGTTTCAGCGGACTCGCCAATGAGCAGTTCTTC

j_gene: TRBJ1-5
v_gene: TRBV19
len: 16
d_gene: TRBD1
abundance: .
CDR3aa: CASSTGTGGLNQPQHF
CDR3nt: TGTGCCAGTAGTACCGGGACAGGGGGCTTGAATCAGCCCCAGCATTTT

j_gene: TRBJ2-1
v_gene: TRBV6-1
len: 15
d_gene: TRBD1
abundance: .
CDR3aa: CASGETGTGIDEQFF
CDR3nt: TGTGCCAGCGGCGAAACCGGGACAGGGATCGATGAGCAGTTCTTC